Listed below are T cell receptor beta chains from one sample, sequenced in a study of blood T cell repertoires in COVID-19. Repertoires were generated with immunoSEQ multiplex PCR, while TCRdb's copy carries only in-frame clones and drops some. The sample records about 210,000 clones, about nine tenths being singletons. Material for sequencing was peripheral blood. The receptors come from a man aged 70 or older with acute or convalescent COVID-19. Each CDR3 is given with its conserved first and last residue. Each record gives: J gene, clone size, V gene, D gene, CDR3 protein, CDR3 DNA. D genes are given only for firm matches. Expanded clones get a size class; other rows say once, few or many, or leave the size out.

TRBJ2-3	.	TRBV27	.	CASSYRGASTDTQYF	TGTGCCAGCAGTTACCGCGGGGCTAGCACAGATACGCAGTATTTT
TRBJ2-3	once	TRBV7-9	TRBD2	CASSLDLAGTDTQYF	TGTGCCAGCAGCTTAGATCTAGCGGGCACAGATACGCAGTATTTT
TRBJ2-7	.	TRBV6-5	TRBD2	CAASREGSYEQYF	TGTGCCGCCTCCAGGGAGGGGTCCTACGAGCAGTACTTC
TRBJ2-7	once	TRBV3-1/TRBV3-2	.	CASKRGRGADYEQYF	TGTGCCAGCAAACGGGGGAGGGGGGCTGACTACGAGCAGTACTTC
TRBJ1-1	.	TRBV6-5	.	CASAVGLLNTEAFF	TGTGCCAGCGCGGTAGGACTCTTGAACACTGAAGCTTTCTTT
TRBJ2-1	.	TRBV19	TRBD2	CASTGSGGSYNEQFF	TGTGCCAGTACCGGTTCGGGGGGATCCTACAATGAGCAGTTCTTC
TRBJ2-2	.	TRBV7-2	.	CASSLERGFAGELFF	TGTGCCAGCAGCTTAGAAAGGGGTTTTGCCGGGGAGCTGTTTTTT
TRBJ2-5	.	TRBV3-1/TRBV3-2	.	CASSRRGQETQYF	TGTGCCAGCAGCCGCAGGGGCCAAGAGACCCAGTACTTC
TRBJ2-1	.	TRBV7-9	.	CASSLGGVYSYNEQFF	TGTGCCAGCAGCTTAGGAGGAGTCTACTCCTACAATGAGCAGTTCTTC
TRBJ2-1	.	TRBV5-4	TRBD1	CASSGDRDYNEQFF	TGTGCCAGCAGCGGGGACAGGGACTACAATGAGCAGTTCTTC
TRBJ2-7	.	TRBV19	.	CASSRQSSSYEQYF	TGTGCCAGTAGTCGACAGAGCAGCTCCTACGAGCAGTACTTC
TRBJ2-1	.	TRBV19	TRBD2	CASRNSGSWSYNEQFF	TGTGCCAGTAGAAATAGCGGGAGTTGGTCCTACAATGAGCAGTTCTTC
TRBJ1-1	.	TRBV19	.	CASSILDIRTGAEAFF	TGTGCCAGTAGTATTCTGGACATACGAACTGGCGCTGAAGCTTTCTTT
TRBJ2-7	.	TRBV5-1	TRBD2	CASSPPGLGSHEQYF	TGCGCCAGCAGCCCCCCCGGACTAGGATCCCACGAGCAGTACTTC
TRBJ1-5	.	TRBV3-1/TRBV3-2	.	CASSRGGGGSSNQPQHF	TGTGCCAGCAGCCGCGGAGGGGGAGGGTCGAGCAATCAGCCCCAGCATTTT
TRBJ1-2	once	TRBV5-4	TRBD1	CASSLTGDYGYTF	TGTGCCAGCAGCTTGACAGGGGACTATGGCTACACCTTC
TRBJ2-5	few	TRBV6-5	TRBD1	CASRTGQGLGETQYF	TGTGCCAGCAGGACTGGACAGGGGCTAGGGGAGACCCAGTACTTC
TRBJ2-2	.	TRBV10-3	TRBD2	CAINSGANTGELFF	TGTGCCATCAATAGCGGGGCGAACACCGGGGAGCTGTTTTTT
TRBJ1-4	.	TRBV11-2	.	CASSPTRGGQGEKLFF	TGTGCCAGCAGCCCTACTAGGGGGGGGCAGGGTGAAAAACTGTTTTTT
TRBJ2-7	.	TRBV10-1	TRBD2	CASTPVGLANYEQYF	TGCGCCAGCACCCCCGTAGGACTAGCCAACTACGAGCAGTACTTC
TRBJ2-5	.	TRBV19	.	CASSILGGQGKETQYF	TGTGCCAGTAGTATTCTGGGTGGTCAGGGAAAAGAGACCCAGTACTTC
TRBJ2-2	.	TRBV7-6	TRBD2	CASSQGTRGPGELFF	TGTGCCAGCAGCCAGGGGACTAGGGGTCCCGGGGAGCTGTTTTTT
TRBJ1-2	.	TRBV12-3/TRBV12-4	.	CAAATGQNYGYTF	TGTGCCGCCGCAACAGGACAGAACTATGGCTACACCTTC
TRBJ2-1	once	TRBV11-2	TRBD2	CASSRLAGGYEQFF	TGTGCCAGCAGCCGACTAGCGGGAGGGTATGAGCAGTTCTTC
TRBJ2-2	.	TRBV5-1	.	CASSLTTGGTGELFF	TGCGCCAGCAGCTTGACTACCGGAGGGACCGGGGAGCTGTTTTTT
TRBJ1-1	.	TRBV19	.	CASSSSGGGRLGTEAFF	TGTGCCAGTAGTTCGAGCGGCGGGGGGCGGCTTGGAACTGAAGCTTTCTTT
TRBJ1-1	.	TRBV3-1/TRBV3-2	.	CASSQDRGIRTEAFF	TGTGCCAGCAGCCAGGATAGGGGGATAAGGACTGAAGCTTTCTTT
TRBJ2-4	.	TRBV6-2/TRBV6-3	.	CASSSGEAKNIQYF	TGTGCCAGCAGTTCAGGGGAGGCCAAAAACATTCAGTACTTC
TRBJ2-5	.	TRBV14	TRBD2	CASSQGRGRLAGDGNQYF	TGTGCCAGCAGCCAGGGAAGAGGTAGACTAGCGGGAGACGGCAACCAGTACTTC
TRBJ2-4	.	TRBV3-1/TRBV3-2	.	CASSPEDTKNIQYF	TGTGCCAGCAGCCCTGAAGACACGAAAAACATTCAGTACTTC
TRBJ2-5	.	TRBV7-7	.	CASSLAYERQETQYF	TGTGCTAGCAGCTTAGCGTATGAACGGCAAGAGACCCAGTACTTC
TRBJ2-5	few	TRBV6-1	.	CASSVGGGSYQETQYF	TGTGCCAGCAGTGTCGGTGGCGGGTCGTACCAAGAGACCCAGTACTTC
TRBJ2-1	.	TRBV6-2/TRBV6-3	TRBD2	CASSYGREGEQFF	TGTGCCAGCAGTTATGGGAGGGAGGGTGAGCAGTTCTTC
TRBJ2-5	.	TRBV7-2	.	CASSFDQETQYF	TGTGCCAGCAGCTTCGACCAAGAGACCCAGTACTTC
TRBJ1-5	.	TRBV19	.	CASIAGVTGNQPQHF	TGTGCCAGTATTGCAGGGGTTACGGGCAATCAGCCCCAGCATTTT
TRBJ2-7	.	TRBV29-1	TRBD2	CSVEGLAGGPSPYEQYF	TGCAGCGTTGAAGGACTAGCGGGAGGGCCGAGCCCCTACGAGCAGTACTTC
TRBJ2-7	few	TRBV30	.	CAWSVMGTSYEQYF	TGTGCCTGGAGTGTAATGGGGACTTCCTACGAGCAGTACTTC
TRBJ2-3	.	TRBV5-5	.	CASSLQQADTQYF	TGTGCCAGCAGCCTTCAACAGGCAGATACGCAGTATTTT
TRBJ1-1	.	TRBV2	TRBD1	CASTPRTGGNTEAFF	TGTGCCAGCACCCCCCGGACAGGGGGGAACACTGAAGCTTTCTTT
TRBJ2-6	.	TRBV6-5	.	CASRLAGSGANVLTF	TGTGCCAGCAGGTTGGCAGGTTCTGGGGCCAACGTCCTGACTTTC
TRBJ1-1	.	TRBV2	.	CASSGFGEAFF	TGTGCCAGCAGCGGGTTTGGGGAAGCTTTCTTT
TRBJ2-2	.	TRBV28	.	CASSPPYGVADNTGELFF	TGTGCCAGCAGCCCCCCCTATGGAGTAGCGGACAACACCGGGGAGCTGTTTTTT
TRBJ1-2	few	TRBV2	.	CASGRRDHYGYTF	TGTGCCAGCGGGAGGAGGGATCACTATGGCTACACCTTC
TRBJ1-2	.	TRBV10-3	.	CAISESHGSGGYTF	TGTGCCATCAGTGAGTCCCACGGTTCCGGTGGCTACACCTTC
TRBJ1-1	.	TRBV28	.	CASSFSSAGSHEAFF	TGTGCCAGCAGTTTCAGCTCGGCAGGCTCACACGAAGCTTTCTTT
TRBJ2-1	.	TRBV24-1	TRBD2	CATSDSSGGYNEQFF	TGTGCCACCAGTGATTCGAGCGGGGGTTACAATGAGCAGTTCTTC
TRBJ1-1	.	TRBV2	TRBD1	CASRDRETWNTEAFF	TGTGCCAGCAGGGACAGGGAAACTTGGAACACTGAAGCTTTCTTT
TRBJ2-1	.	TRBV27	TRBD2	CASSLRLAGGGPYNEQFF	TGTGCCAGCAGTTTAAGACTAGCGGGAGGTGGCCCCTACAATGAGCAGTTCTTC
TRBJ2-7	.	TRBV12-3/TRBV12-4	.	CASSSLREQYF	TGTGCCAGCAGTTCCCTTCGCGAGCAGTACTTC
TRBJ2-7	.	TRBV20-1	.	CSAWSSYEQYF	TGCAGTGCGTGGAGCTCCTACGAGCAGTACTTC
TRBJ2-2	few	TRBV19	TRBD2	CASMSGSRTGELFF	TGTGCCAGTATGAGCGGGAGCAGAACCGGGGAGCTGTTTTTT
TRBJ2-3	.	TRBV5-4	.	CASSTGSSSTDTQYF	TGTGCCAGCAGCACAGGGTCATCTAGCACAGATACGCAGTATTTT
TRBJ1-1	.	TRBV5-1	.	CASSLEEGQNTEAFF	TGCGCCAGCAGCTTGGAGGAGGGGCAGAACACTGAAGCTTTCTTT